This TCR beta chain is drawn from a study of blood T cell repertoires in COVID-19. V was clipped by 5 bases and J by 6 bases, with 13 bases between them. CDR1 and CDR2 (germline): SGHVS, FQNEAQ. The CDR3 spans 13 residues. Only in-frame clones appear in the TCRdb table, and some are missing; sequencing was by immunoSEQ multiplex PCR. This sample yields around 230,000 clones, of which more than 70% are seen a single time; around 2.5% belongs to the top ten. This sequence originates from a woman in her 40s with acute COVID-19. The material sequenced was PBMCs or T cells enriched from blood (not recorded which). The chain employs TRBV7-8 and TRBJ1-2, with D possibly matching TRBD1 (6 bases). CDR3 DNA: TGTGCCAGCAGCCCATACAGGGATGATGGCTACACCTTC. Protein: CASSPYRDDGYTF.